The sample holds a few counts of the clone carrying this TCR beta chain. No antigen is known for it. The data were obtained in a study of molecular identifiers for immune sequencing clone quantification. Study-wide results and limits: In naive cells, clones above 20 RNA copies held under 1% of molecules, whereas in effector cells they held over 99%.

There are 16 residues in the CDR3. Looked up from germline, CDR1 is KGHDR and CDR2 is SFDVKD. V was clipped by 3 bases and J by 2 bases; unmatched bases: 5. Libraries of bulk TCR were made by previously described methods (with listed TCR primers). TCRdb re-called the PCR reads with MiXCR, one entry per CDR3 protein. The repertoire has about 510,000 distinct CDR3 sequences, about a fifth of them found once; the top ten carry about 0.84%. This receptor was identified in a human donor in good health. Some libraries in this study had Jurkat cell RNA spiked in. The sample comprised naive CD8+ T cells from blood, with Jurkat cell RNA spiked in. The subset was: FACS-sorted CD8+CD4-CCR7+CD45RA+ naive T cells. The J gene is TRBJ1-1, the V gene TRBV24-1; 10 positions agree with TRBD1. CDR3 coding DNA: TGTGCCACCAGTGATAGCACGACAGGGGGCAACACTGAAGCTTTCTTT. As protein: CATSDSTTGGNTEAFF.